The following is a T cell receptor (beta chain) sequence with its context. Its antigen remains unknown. Produced via immunoSEQ multiplex PCR; TCRdb's table is partial and in-frame only. The sample shows about 80,000 clones, around 80% of them seen only once. This CDR3 is 15 amino acids long. Per germline, CDR1 SGHNT and CDR2 YYREEE (reference sequence). V was clipped by 5 bases and J by 6 bases; unmatched bases: 5. The sample comes from a study of radiotherapy plus CTLA-4 blockade in lung cancer. Study-wide context: Of all patients, more than 15% responded objectively and 25% to 35% showed disease control.

Study outcomes and limitations: Subsequent to radiotherapy plus ipilimumab, tumor-derived TCR clones underwent expansion in blood.

Ipilimumab CTLA-4 blockade and focal radiation were given to patients with chemo-refractory metastatic non-small-cell lung cancer. The receptor comes from a human donor with non-small cell lung cancer who had stable disease on radiotherapy plus ipilimumab. The V and J genes are TRBV5-4 and TRBJ1-6; 10 bases agree with TRBD1. The sample was peripheral blood, taken from a patient treated with radiotherapy plus ipilimumab. The CDR3 sequence: CASSFRDRGNSPLHF. CDR3 sequence (DNA): TGTGCCAGCAGTTTTCGGGACAGGGGTAATTCACCCCTCCACTTT.